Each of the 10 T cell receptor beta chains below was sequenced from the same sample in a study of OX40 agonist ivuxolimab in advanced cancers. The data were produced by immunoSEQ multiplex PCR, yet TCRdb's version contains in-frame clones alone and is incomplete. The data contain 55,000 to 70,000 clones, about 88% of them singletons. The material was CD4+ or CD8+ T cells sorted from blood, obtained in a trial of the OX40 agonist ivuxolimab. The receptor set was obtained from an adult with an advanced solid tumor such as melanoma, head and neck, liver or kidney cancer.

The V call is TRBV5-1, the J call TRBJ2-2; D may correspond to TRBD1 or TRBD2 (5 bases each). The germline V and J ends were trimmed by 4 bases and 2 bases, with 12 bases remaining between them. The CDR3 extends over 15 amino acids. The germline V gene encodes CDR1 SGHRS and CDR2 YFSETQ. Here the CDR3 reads CASSKGTPNTGELFF. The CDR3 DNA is TGCGCCAGCAGCAAGGGGACCCCTAACACCGGGGAGCTGTTTTTT.

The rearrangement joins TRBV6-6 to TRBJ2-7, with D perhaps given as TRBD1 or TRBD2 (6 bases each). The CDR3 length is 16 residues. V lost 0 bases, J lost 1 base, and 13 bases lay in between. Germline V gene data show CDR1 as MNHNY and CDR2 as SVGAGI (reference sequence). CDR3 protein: CASSYSRSGASYEQYF. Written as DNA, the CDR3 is TGTGCCAGCAGTTACTCCCGATCGGGGGCTTCCTACGAGCAGTACTTC.

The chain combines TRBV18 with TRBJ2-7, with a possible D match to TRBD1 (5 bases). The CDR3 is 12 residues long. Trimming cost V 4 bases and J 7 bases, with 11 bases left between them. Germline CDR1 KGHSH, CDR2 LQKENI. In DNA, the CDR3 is TGTGCCAGCTCACGACAGTCGAGGGAGCAGTACTTC. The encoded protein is CASSRQSREQYF. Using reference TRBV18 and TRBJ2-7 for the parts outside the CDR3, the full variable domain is NAGVMQNPRHLVRRRGQEARLRCSPMKGHSHVYWYRQLPEEGLKFMVYLQKENIIDESGMPKERFSAEFPKEGPSILRIQQVVRGDSAAYFCASSRQSREQYFGPGTRLTVT.

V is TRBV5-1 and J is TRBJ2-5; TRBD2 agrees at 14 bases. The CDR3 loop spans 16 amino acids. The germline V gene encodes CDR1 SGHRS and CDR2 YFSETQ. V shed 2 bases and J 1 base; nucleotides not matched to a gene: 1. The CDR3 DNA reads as TGCGCCAGCAGCTTAGGGACTAGCGGGGGCCAAGAGACCCAGTACTTC. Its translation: CASSLGTSGGQETQYF.

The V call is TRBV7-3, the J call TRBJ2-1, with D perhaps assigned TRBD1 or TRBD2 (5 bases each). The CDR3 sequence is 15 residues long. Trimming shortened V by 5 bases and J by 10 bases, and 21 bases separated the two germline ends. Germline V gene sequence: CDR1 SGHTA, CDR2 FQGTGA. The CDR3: CASSRGPLDFGEQFF. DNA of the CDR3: TGTGCCAGCAGCCGGGGCCCACTGGACTTCGGGGAGCAGTTCTTC.

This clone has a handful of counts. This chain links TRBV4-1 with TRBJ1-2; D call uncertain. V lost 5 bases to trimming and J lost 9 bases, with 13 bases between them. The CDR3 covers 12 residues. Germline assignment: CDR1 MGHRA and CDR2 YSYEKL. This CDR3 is CASSFPTGRYTF. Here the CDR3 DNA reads TGCGCCAGCAGCTTCCCGACCGGGCGCTACACCTTC.

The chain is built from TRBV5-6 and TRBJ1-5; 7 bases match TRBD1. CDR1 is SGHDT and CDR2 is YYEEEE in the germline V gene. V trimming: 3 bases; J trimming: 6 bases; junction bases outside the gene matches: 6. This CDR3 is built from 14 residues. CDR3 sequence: CASSSQGPLQPQHF. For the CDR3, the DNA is TGTGCCAGCAGCTCACAGGGGCCCCTTCAGCCCCAGCATTTT.

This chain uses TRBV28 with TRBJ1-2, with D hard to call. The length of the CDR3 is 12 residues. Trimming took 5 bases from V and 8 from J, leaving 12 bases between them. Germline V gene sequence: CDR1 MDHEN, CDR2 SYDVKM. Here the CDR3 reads CASSPRFDGYTF. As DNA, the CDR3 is TGTGCCAGCAGTCCACGGTTTGACGGCTACACCTTC.

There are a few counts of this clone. CDR3 coding DNA: TGTGCCAGCAGACCGGACAGGGCTCAGCCCCAGCATTTT. Translated: CASRPDRAQPQHF. The J gene is TRBJ1-5, the V gene TRBV6-5; 8 bases match TRBD1. V dropped 6 bases and J dropped 6; count of bases not matched to a gene: 4. Germline V gives CDR1 MNHEY, CDR2 SVGAGI. CDR3 length: 13 amino acids.

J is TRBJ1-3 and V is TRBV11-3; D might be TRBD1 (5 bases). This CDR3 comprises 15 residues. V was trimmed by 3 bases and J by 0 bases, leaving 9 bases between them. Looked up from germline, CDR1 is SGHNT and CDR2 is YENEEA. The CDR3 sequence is CASSFGGGSGNTIYF. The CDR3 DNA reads TGTGCCAGCAGCTTCGGGGGTGGCTCTGGAAACACCATATATTTT.